A single sample is the source of the 11 T cell receptor beta chains below, sequenced in a study of cytomegalovirus exposure and HLA in healthy donors. The protocol was immunoSEQ multiplex PCR, while the TCRdb copy is restricted to in-frame clones and leaves out a portion. This table holds over 200,000 clones, 90% found once. The sequenced sample was PBMCs. These receptors came from a woman in her thirties in good health and CMV-seronegative.

This clone was seen only a few times. This chain links TRBV18 with TRBJ2-7; 9 nucleotides align to TRBD1. The CDR3 covers 16 residues. V was pared by 3 bases and J by 1 base, with 7 bases of the junction left unmatched. From germline, CDR1 is KGHSH and CDR2 LQKENI. CDR3 in amino acids: CASSPQGTGSSYEQYF. CDR3 DNA: TGTGCCAGCTCACCCCAAGGGACAGGGTCTTCCTACGAGCAGTACTTC.

The CDR3 region is CASSLSDRGNTEAFF. CDR3 nucleotide sequence: TGTGCCAGCAGTTTATCGGACAGGGGGAACACTGAAGCTTTCTTT. V usage is TRBV27 and J usage is TRBJ1-1; the match to TRBD1 covers 9 bases. The ends lost 0 bases at V and 1 base at J; junction bases unmatched: 0. The CDR3 spans 15 residues. CDR1 and CDR2 from the germline V gene are MNHEY and SMNVEV (reference sequence).

This chain joins TRBV27 and TRBJ2-1; D is unclear. V lost 5 bases to trimming and J lost 2 bases, with 10 bases between them. The CDR3 is 14 residues long. In germline, CDR1 is MNHEY, CDR2 SMNVEV (reference sequence). In nucleotides, the CDR3 is TGTGCCAGCAGTCTCGCTGTTGCCTACAATGAGCAGTTCTTC. Translating it yields CASSLAVAYNEQFF.

This chain links TRBV29-1 with TRBJ2-1, with 14 bases matching TRBD2. This CDR3 contains 13 residues. Trimming took 3 bases from V and 10 from J; bases not matched to a gene: 2. In germline, CDR1 is SQVTM, CDR2 ANQGSEA. The CDR3 nucleotides read TGCAGCGTTGAGGGACTAGCGGGAGACGAGCAGTTCTTC. Amino acids: CSVEGLAGDEQFF.

The chain uses TRBV6-5 and TRBJ2-7; D unclear. This CDR3 has 12 amino acids. V was pared by 2 bases and J by 3 bases, with 5 bases between. CDR1 and CDR2 (germline): MNHEY, SVGAGI. The CDR3 sequence is CASSYDGYEQYF. The CDR3, as DNA: TGTGCCAGCAGTTACGACGGCTACGAGCAGTACTTC.

The chain joins TRBV5-6 to TRBJ2-7; no clear D. Trimming left V 1 base short and J 4 bases short, with 12 bases between. Germline CDR1 reads SGHDT; CDR2 reads YYEEEE. The CDR3 runs 14 residues. The CDR3: CASSLFAKNYEQYF. Here the CDR3 DNA reads TGTGCCAGCAGCTTGTTCGCTAAGAATTACGAGCAGTACTTC.

Points on this clone: In the same sample, other DNA sequences code for this CDR3. The J gene is TRBJ2-1, the V gene TRBV2; no clear D gene. Germline loops: CDR1 SNHLY, CDR2 FYNNEI. Trimming removed 2 bases at V and 9 bases at J, with 2 bases between. The CDR3 totals 10 residues. The CDR3 nucleotides are TGTGCCAGCAGTGAATCTGAGCAGTTCTTC. Encoded protein: CASSESEQFF.

This clone was picked up a small number of times. The rearrangement uses TRBV28 and TRBJ1-1, with D hard to call. Germline assignment: CDR1 MDHEN and CDR2 SYDVKM. The CDR3 is made up of 11 amino acids. The V gene lost 2 bases and the J gene lost 6 bases, with 4 bases spanning the gap. For the CDR3, the DNA is TGTGCCAGCAGTTTAAACGCTGAAGCTTTCTTT. It yields the protein CASSLNAEAFF.

The chain carries TRBV28 and TRBJ2-7, with 7 bases fitting TRBD2. The CDR3 runs 15 residues. V shed 3 bases and J 7 bases; nucleotides not matched to a gene: 12. Germline V gives CDR1 MDHEN, CDR2 SYDVKM. CDR3 sequence: CASSFLSGRVGEQYF. The DNA for the CDR3 is TGTGCCAGCAGTTTTCTGTCGGGGAGGGTGGGGGAGCAGTACTTC.

The rearrangement joins TRBV28 to TRBJ2-7, with D maybe TRBD1 (5 bases). V lost 5 bases to trimming and J lost 3 bases, with 11 bases between them. The CDR3 sequence is 13 residues long. The germline V gene has CDR1 MDHEN and CDR2 SYDVKM. The CDR3: CASSSSTGYEQYF. The CDR3, as DNA: TGTGCCAGCAGTAGTAGCACAGGCTACGAGCAGTACTTC. The full variable domain, with the rest looked up from reference TRBV28 and TRBJ2-7, is DVKVTQSSRYLVKRTGEKVFLECVQDMDHENMFWYRQDPGLGLRLIYFSYDVKMKEKGDIPEGYSVSREKKERFSLILESASTNQTSMYLCASSSSTGYEQYFGPGTRLTVT.

The V and J genes are TRBV4-2 and TRBJ2-7; TRBD2 matches at 7 bases. V dropped 1 base and J dropped 4; count of bases not matched to a gene: 7. The germline V gene encodes CDR1 LGHNA and CDR2 YNFKEQ. The CDR3 contains 15 residues. CDR3 in DNA: TGTGCCAGCAGCCAAGGGGCGGGAGAGTTTTACGAGCAGTACTTC. It encodes CASSQGAGEFYEQYF.